Shown below are 25 T cell receptor beta chains from a single sample sequenced in a study of OX40 agonist ivuxolimab in advanced cancers. Method: immunoSEQ multiplex PCR; TCRdb's copy keeps in-frame clones and lacks some. In the table there are about 37,000 clones, around 80% of which are singletons. The sample was CD4+ or CD8+ T cells sorted from blood, taken in a trial of the OX40 agonist ivuxolimab. Receptors originate from an adult with an advanced solid tumor such as melanoma, head and neck, liver or kidney cancer.

The J gene is TRBJ2-7, the V gene TRBV11-2; 7 bases fit TRBD2. J lost 0 bases, V lost 6 bases, and 8 bases had no gene match. Per germline, CDR1 SGHAT and CDR2 FQNNGV. The CDR3 is made up of 15 amino acids. The CDR3 sequence: CASRAGPSGSYEQYF. CDR3 DNA: TGTGCCAGCAGAGCGGGACCCTCGGGCTCCTACGAGCAGTACTTC.

The V gene is TRBV5-8, the J gene TRBJ1-2; no reliable D call. CDR1 is SGHTS and CDR2 is YDEGEE in the germline V gene. V lost 4 bases and J lost 0, with 13 bases in between. The CDR3 consists of 15 residues. In DNA form, the CDR3 reads TGTGCCAGCAGCCTGCCAAGCGGGTCTAACTATGGCTACACCTTC. Translating it yields CASSLPSGSNYGYTF.

The genes are TRBV5-1 and TRBJ1-4; TRBD1 matches at 9 bases. V dropped 0 bases and J dropped 0; count of bases not matched to a gene: 0. Germline values: CDR1 SGHRS, CDR2 YFSETQ. This CDR3 comprises 16 residues. The CDR3 here is CASSLGQGATNEKLFF. Here the CDR3 DNA reads TGCGCCAGCAGCTTGGGACAGGGGGCAACTAATGAAAAACTGTTTTTT.

This chain connects TRBV7-8 to TRBJ1-4, with D hard to call. The V and J ends lost 4 bases and 8 bases respectively, with 8 bases between them. CDR1 is SGHVS and CDR2 is FQNEAQ in the germline V gene. The CDR3 is made up of 12 amino acids. CDR3 residues: CASSSGGEKLFF. The CDR3 DNA reads as TGTGCCAGCAGCTCGGGTGGCGAAAAACTGTTTTTT.

The chain links TRBV2 to TRBJ1-6, with 8 positions matching TRBD1. Germline CDR1 reads SNHLY; CDR2 reads FYNNEI. The CDR3 is made up of 17 amino acids. Trimming removed 4 bases from V and 7 bases from J; junction bases left unmatched: 12. The CDR3 sequence: CASSVTGGTLLNSPLHF. For the CDR3, the DNA is TGTGCCAGCAGTGTTACAGGGGGAACCCTACTCAATTCACCCCTCCACTTT.

The chain recombines TRBV5-6 with TRBJ2-2, with D perhaps matching TRBD1 (6 bases). Germline V gene sequence: CDR1 SGHDT, CDR2 YYEEEE. The length of the CDR3 is 16 residues. The V end was cut by 4 bases, the J end by 1 base, with 14 bases between. The CDR3 DNA follows: TGTGCCAGCAGCCCCCCTGGGGGCTTGAACACCGGGGAGCTGTTTTTT. Its translation: CASSPPGGLNTGELFF.

The chain has TRBV4-3 and TRBJ1-2; 9 bases align to TRBD1. V lost 3 bases and J lost 5; bases outside the gene matches: 10. Germline CDR1 is LGHNA and CDR2 is YSLEER. This CDR3 spans 16 amino acids. The CDR3 here is CASSHITGQGGYGYTF. CDR3 DNA: TGCGCCAGCAGCCATATAACGGGACAGGGCGGTTATGGCTACACCTTC.

The count of this clone is one. The chain recombines TRBV15 with TRBJ2-1; D may be TRBD2 (6 bases). The CDR3 has 18 residues. V shed 0 bases and J shed 6 bases, with 21 bases lying between them. The germline V gene encodes CDR1 LNHNV and CDR2 YYDKDF (reference sequence). CDR3 sequence: CATSRDPAGSLRVNEQFF. The CDR3 nucleotides are TGTGCCACCAGCAGAGATCCGGCGGGGAGCCTGAGGGTCAATGAGCAGTTCTTC.

The chain is built from TRBV28 and TRBJ2-1; TRBD2 matches 11 bases. The CDR3 runs 15 residues. V trimming: 6 bases; J trimming: 7 bases; junction bases outside the gene matches: 8. CDR1 and CDR2 (germline): MDHEN, SYDVKM. In DNA form, the CDR3 reads TGTGCCAGCAGCTACCTAGCGGGAGGAAAGAATGAGCAGTTCTTC. It specifies CASSYLAGGKNEQFF.

V gene TRBV2 combines with J gene TRBJ1-5; 10 bases agree with TRBD1. J gave up 6 bases and V 4 bases, and 3 bases lay outside the gene matches. From germline, CDR1 is SNHLY and CDR2 FYNNEI. The CDR3 is 14 residues long. In nucleotides, the CDR3 is TGTGCCAGCAGTGGGACAGGGGGGACTCAGCCCCAGCATTTT. Translating gives CASSGTGGTQPQHF.

The chain employs TRBV25-1 and TRBJ1-2, with D possibly being TRBD1 (6 bases). CDR1 and CDR2 (germline): MGHDK, SYGVNS. The CDR3 runs to 16 residues. Deletions cut 3 bases from V and 5 bases from J, with 19 bases between. The CDR3 DNA reads as TGTGCCAGCAGTGAGGGTGGGCGGTGGGACATGTATGGCTACACCTTC. It translates to CASSEGGRWDMYGYTF.

This clone was seen more than once but under ten times. This sequence joins TRBV6-5 and TRBJ2-1; the D is unclear. Germline V gives CDR1 MNHEY, CDR2 SVGAGI. CDR3 size: 15 residues. Trimming took off 0 bases at V and 4 bases at J, with 10 bases between the two ends. The CDR3 protein is CASSYSGPSYNEQFF. The CDR3 DNA follows: TGTGCCAGCAGTTACTCCGGGCCCTCATACAATGAGCAGTTCTTC.

The chain recombines TRBV4-1 with TRBJ2-1, with 7 bases fitting TRBD2. V was clipped by 0 bases and J by 3 bases; unmatched bases: 5. This CDR3 region has 16 residues. Germline V gene data show CDR1 as MGHRA and CDR2 as YSYEKL. Here the CDR3 DNA reads TGCGCCAGCAGCCAAGATTGGGCGGGGGTCTACAATGAGCAGTTCTTC. Protein sequence: CASSQDWAGVYNEQFF.

This clone was counted a single time. The rearrangement uses TRBV7-2 and TRBJ2-5; tentative D call: TRBD1 (6 bases). CDR1 is SGHTA and CDR2 is FQGNSA in the germline V gene. V lost 4 bases to trimming and J lost 2 bases, with 14 bases between them. The CDR3 sequence is 15 residues long. CDR3 residues: CASSYRAPLQETQYF. CDR3 DNA sequence: TGTGCCAGCAGCTACAGGGCTCCCCTACAAGAGACCCAGTACTTC.

The V gene is TRBV6-5, the J gene TRBJ1-2, with 8 bases aligning to TRBD1. Germline lookup yields CDR1 MNHEY and CDR2 SVGAGI. CDR3 size: 15 residues. Losses at the gene ends were 2 bases for V and 9 bases for J; bases not matched to a gene: 11. CDR3 protein: CASSYRDRSSRRYTF. The CDR3 DNA is TGTGCCAGCAGTTACCGGGACAGGAGCTCTAGGCGCTACACCTTC.

The chain carries TRBV6-6 and TRBJ2-3, with D perhaps TRBD2 (5 bases). V was trimmed by 5 bases and J by 3 bases, leaving 9 bases between them. The length of the CDR3 is 13 residues. Germline CDR1 reads MNHNY; CDR2 reads SVGAGI (reference sequence). CDR3 coding DNA: TGTGCCAGCAGTGGACTTCCGACAGATACGCAGTATTTT. Translation: CASSGLPTDTQYF.

This clone was observed many times. The gene calls are TRBV11-1 and TRBJ2-2; D is undetermined. Germline CDR1 SGHAT, CDR2 FQDESV (reference sequence). Trimming stripped 4 bases from V and 8 bases from J, with 11 bases between. This CDR3 has 13 amino acids. CDR3 residues: CASSSFGTGELFF. The CDR3 DNA follows: TGTGCCAGCAGCTCTTTCGGTACAGGGGAGCTGTTTTTT.

This clone has just one count. This rearrangement joins TRBV11-2 to TRBJ2-1, with D possibly matching TRBD2 (5 bases). The CDR3 length is 13 residues. The germline V gene encodes CDR1 SGHAT and CDR2 FQNNGV. Trimming removed 4 bases from V and 9 bases from J, with 13 bases in between. This CDR3 reads CASSSVTSTEQFF. CDR3 nucleotide sequence: TGTGCCAGCAGCTCCGTAACTAGTACTGAGCAGTTCTTC.

This clone has a single count. The chain couples TRBV7-9 to TRBJ2-7, with 8 bases fitting TRBD1. The V segment lost 3 bases and the J segment 3 bases; nucleotides outside the gene matches: 10. The length of the CDR3 is 16 residues. Germline loops: CDR1 SEHNR, CDR2 FQNEAQ (reference sequence). CDR3 bases: TGTGCCAGCAGCTTCGAGGACCGGACAGGGTACTACGAGCAGTACTTC. Its protein is CASSFEDRTGYYEQYF.

The chain uses TRBV14 and TRBJ2-5; the match to TRBD2 covers 9 bases. Germline V CDR1 and CDR2: SGHDN, FVKESK. The CDR3 loop spans 16 amino acids. Trimming took 3 bases from V and 1 from J; bases not matched to a gene: 6. CDR3 protein: CASSQQLAGSQETQYF. The CDR3 bases are TGTGCCAGCAGCCAGCAGCTAGCGGGAAGCCAAGAGACCCAGTACTTC.

This clone was seen a few times. The CDR3 loop reads CASSLQGSTEAFF. The CDR3 DNA follows: TGCGCCAGCAGCTTGCAAGGGAGCACTGAAGCTTTCTTT. The chain is built from TRBV5-1 and TRBJ1-1; D not resolved. Germline CDR1 is SGHRS and CDR2 is YFSETQ. The CDR3 has 13 residues. V lost 1 base, J lost 4 bases, and 8 bases lay in between.

The J gene is TRBJ2-3, the V gene TRBV9; possible D gene TRBD2, 6 bases. The germline V and J ends were trimmed by 4 bases and 8 bases, with 23 bases remaining between them. Germline V gene data show CDR1 as SGDLS and CDR2 as YYNGEE. This CDR3 region has 16 residues. CDR3 DNA sequence: TGTGCCAGCAGCCTAACACTAGCTGCAGCCGTTGGTACGCAGTATTTT. Protein sequence: CASSLTLAAAVGTQYF.

V and J are TRBV4-1 and TRBJ2-5; D uncertain. In germline, CDR1 is MGHRA, CDR2 YSYEKL. This CDR3 has 16 residues. The V end lost 4 bases, the J end lost 5 bases, and 20 bases lay between the germline ends. In DNA form, the CDR3 reads TGCGCCAGCAGCCCCTTATACCTTGACAAAGACGAGACCCAGTACTTC. As protein: CASSPLYLDKDETQYF.

This chain uses TRBV9 with TRBJ2-7; TRBD1 is a possible D gene (6 bases). Germline CDR1 reads SGDLS; CDR2 reads YYNGEE. This CDR3 contains 14 residues. Deletions cut 4 bases from V and 0 bases from J, with 11 bases between. The CDR3 DNA is TGTGCCAGCAGCCTTGGACAGAGCTCCTACGAGCAGTACTTC. Its translation is CASSLGQSSYEQYF.

The rearrangement links TRBV7-9 to TRBJ2-2; no firm D call. This CDR3 is built from 14 residues. Deletions cut 2 bases from V and 2 bases from J, with 6 bases between. From germline, CDR1 is SEHNR and CDR2 FQNEAQ (reference sequence). The CDR3 nucleotides are TGTGCCAGCAGCTTATCACAAAACACCGGGGAGCTGTTTTTT. Translated: CASSLSQNTGELFF.